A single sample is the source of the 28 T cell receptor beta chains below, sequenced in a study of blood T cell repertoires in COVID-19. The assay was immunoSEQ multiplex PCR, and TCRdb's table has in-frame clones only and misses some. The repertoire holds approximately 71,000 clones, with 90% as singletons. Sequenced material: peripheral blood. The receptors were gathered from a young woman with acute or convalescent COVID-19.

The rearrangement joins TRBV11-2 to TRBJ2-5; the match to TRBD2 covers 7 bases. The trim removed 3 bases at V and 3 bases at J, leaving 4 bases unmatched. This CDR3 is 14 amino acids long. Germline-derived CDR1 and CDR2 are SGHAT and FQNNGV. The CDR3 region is CASSFGEGKETQYF. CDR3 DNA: TGTGCCAGCAGCTTTGGGGAGGGAAAAGAGACCCAGTACTTC.

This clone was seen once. The CDR3 DNA sequence: TGTGCCAGTACCCCGGGACAGGGGTATGGCTACACCTTC. As protein: CASTPGQGYGYTF. The chain uses TRBV19 and TRBJ1-2; 10 nucleotides match TRBD1. J lost 5 bases, V lost 7 bases, and 4 bases had no gene match. The germline V gene encodes CDR1 LNHDA and CDR2 SQIVND (reference sequence). The CDR3 loop spans 13 amino acids. The whole variable domain, filled in from reference TRBV19 and TRBJ1-2, reads DGGITQSPKYLFRKEGQNVTLSCEQNLNHDAMYWYRQDPGQGLRLIYYSQIVNDFQKGDIAEGYSVSREKKESFPLTVTSAQKNPTAFYLCASTPGQGYGYTFGSGTRLTVV.

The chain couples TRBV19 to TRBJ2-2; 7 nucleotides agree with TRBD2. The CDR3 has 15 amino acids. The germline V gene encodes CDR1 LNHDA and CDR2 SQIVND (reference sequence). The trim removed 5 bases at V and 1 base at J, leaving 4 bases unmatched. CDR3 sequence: CASSGRGGNTGELFF. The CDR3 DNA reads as TGTGCCAGTAGTGGCCGCGGGGGGAACACCGGGGAGCTGTTTTTT.

CDR3 sequence reads: CASNRVQGDTGELFF. The CDR3 DNA reads as TGTGCCAGCAACCGCGTTCAGGGGGACACCGGGGAGCTGTTTTTT. The chain is built from TRBV6-5 and TRBJ2-2, with 7 bases matching TRBD1. The CDR3 runs 15 residues. V shed 7 bases and J 3 bases; nucleotides not matched to a gene: 8. Germline CDR1 and CDR2: MNHEY and SVGAGI.

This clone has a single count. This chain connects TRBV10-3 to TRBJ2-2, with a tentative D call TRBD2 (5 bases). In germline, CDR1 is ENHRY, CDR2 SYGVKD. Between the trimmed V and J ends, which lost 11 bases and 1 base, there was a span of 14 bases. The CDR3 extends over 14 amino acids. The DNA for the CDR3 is TGTGCCGCGGGCCGGCGCGAGAACACCGGGGAGCTGTTTTTT. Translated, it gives CAAGRRENTGELFF.

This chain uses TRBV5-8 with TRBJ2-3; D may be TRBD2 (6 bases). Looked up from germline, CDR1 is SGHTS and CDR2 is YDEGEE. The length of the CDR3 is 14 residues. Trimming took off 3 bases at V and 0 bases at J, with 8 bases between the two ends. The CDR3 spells CASSSLASTDTQYF. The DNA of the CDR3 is TGTGCCAGCAGCTCCCTAGCGAGCACAGATACGCAGTATTTT. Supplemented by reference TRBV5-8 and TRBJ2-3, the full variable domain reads EAGVTQSPTHLIKTRGQQATLRCSPISGHTSVYWYQQALGLGLQFLLWYDEGEERNRGNFPPRFSGRQFPNYSSELNVNALELEDSALYLCASSSLASTDTQYFGPGTRLTVL.

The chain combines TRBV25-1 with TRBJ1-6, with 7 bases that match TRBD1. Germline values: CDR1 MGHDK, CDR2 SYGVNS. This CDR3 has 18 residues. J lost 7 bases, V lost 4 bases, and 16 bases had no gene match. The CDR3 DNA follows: TGTGCCAGCAGTGTCACGGGAGGGGGCGCGGGTGGCAATTCACCCCTCCACTTT. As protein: CASSVTGGGAGGNSPLHF.

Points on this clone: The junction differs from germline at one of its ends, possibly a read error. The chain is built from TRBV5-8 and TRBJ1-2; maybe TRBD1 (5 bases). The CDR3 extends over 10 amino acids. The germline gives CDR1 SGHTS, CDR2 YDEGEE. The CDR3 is CASSDPTDAF. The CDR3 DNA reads TGTGCCAGCAGCGACCCGACAGATGCCTTC.

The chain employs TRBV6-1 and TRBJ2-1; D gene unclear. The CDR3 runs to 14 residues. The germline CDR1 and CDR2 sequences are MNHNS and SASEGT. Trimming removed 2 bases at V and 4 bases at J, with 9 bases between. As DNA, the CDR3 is TGTGCCAGCAGTGAACCCCGGTCGTACAATGAGCAGTTCTTC. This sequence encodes CASSEPRSYNEQFF.

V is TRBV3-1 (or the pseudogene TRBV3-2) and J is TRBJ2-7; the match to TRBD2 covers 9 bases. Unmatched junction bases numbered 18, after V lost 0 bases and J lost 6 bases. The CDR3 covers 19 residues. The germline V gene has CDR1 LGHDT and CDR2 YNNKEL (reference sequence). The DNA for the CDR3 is TGTGCCAGCAGCCAAGAGGAACCGAGGCTAGCGGGGTCCGGTGGCGAGCAGTACTTC. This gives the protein CASSQEEPRLAGSGGEQYF.

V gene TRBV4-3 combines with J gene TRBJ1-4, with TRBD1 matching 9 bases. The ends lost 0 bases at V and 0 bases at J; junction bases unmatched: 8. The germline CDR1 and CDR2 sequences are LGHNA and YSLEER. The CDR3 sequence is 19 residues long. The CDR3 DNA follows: TGCGCCAGCAGCCAAGACTGGACAGGGGATTTGGCAACTAATGAAAAACTGTTTTTT. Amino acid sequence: CASSQDWTGDLATNEKLFF.

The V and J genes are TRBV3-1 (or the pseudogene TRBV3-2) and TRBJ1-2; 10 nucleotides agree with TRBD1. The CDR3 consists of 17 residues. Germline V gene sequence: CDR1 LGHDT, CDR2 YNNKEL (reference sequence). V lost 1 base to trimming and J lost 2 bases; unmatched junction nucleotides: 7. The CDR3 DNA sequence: TGTGCCAGCAGCCAAGGGACAGGGGGAGGATACAACTATGGCTACACCTTC. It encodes CASSQGTGGGYNYGYTF.

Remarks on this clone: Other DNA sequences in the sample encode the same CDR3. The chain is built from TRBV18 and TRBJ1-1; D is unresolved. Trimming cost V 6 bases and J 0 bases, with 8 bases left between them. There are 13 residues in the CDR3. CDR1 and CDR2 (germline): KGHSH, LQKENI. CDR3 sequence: CASSPELNTEAFF. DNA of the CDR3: TGTGCCAGCTCCCCGGAGTTGAACACTGAAGCTTTCTTT.

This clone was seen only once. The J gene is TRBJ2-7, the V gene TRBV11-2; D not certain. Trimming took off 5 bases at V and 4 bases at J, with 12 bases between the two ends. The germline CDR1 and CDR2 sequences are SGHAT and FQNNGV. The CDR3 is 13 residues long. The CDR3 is CASSHSNRYEQYF. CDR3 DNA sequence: TGTGCCAGCAGCCACTCCAATCGTTACGAGCAGTACTTC.

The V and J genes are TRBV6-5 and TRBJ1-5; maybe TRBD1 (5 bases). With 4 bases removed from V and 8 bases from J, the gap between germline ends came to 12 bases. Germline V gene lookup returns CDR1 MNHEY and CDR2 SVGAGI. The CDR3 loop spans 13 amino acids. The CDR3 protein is CASSLTPREPQHF. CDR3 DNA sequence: TGTGCCAGCAGTTTGACGCCCAGGGAGCCCCAGCATTTT.

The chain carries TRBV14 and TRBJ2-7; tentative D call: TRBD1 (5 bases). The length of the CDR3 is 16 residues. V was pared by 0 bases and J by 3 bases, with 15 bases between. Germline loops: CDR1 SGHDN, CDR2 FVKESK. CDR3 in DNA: TGTGCCAGCAGCCAAGAACAGGTAGCCGGACACTACGAGCAGTACTTC. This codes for CASSQEQVAGHYEQYF.

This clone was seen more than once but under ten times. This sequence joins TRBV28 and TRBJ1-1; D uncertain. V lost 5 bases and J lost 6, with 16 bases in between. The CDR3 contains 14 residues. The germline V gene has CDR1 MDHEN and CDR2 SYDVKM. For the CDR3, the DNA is TGTGCCAGCAGTGAAGCTACCCCCGCCGCTGAAGCTTTCTTT. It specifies CASSEATPAAEAFF.

DNA of the CDR3: TGTGCCAGCAGTCTAACTGGGGGGGAGTTCATGACAGATACGCAGTATTTT. It is translated as CASSLTGGEFMTDTQYF. This chain uses TRBV25-1 with TRBJ2-3, with TRBD2 identical over 7 bases. There are 17 residues in the CDR3. Looked up from germline, CDR1 is MGHDK and CDR2 is SYGVNS. Trimming at V came to 5 bases and at J to 3 bases, leaving 14 bases not matched to a gene.

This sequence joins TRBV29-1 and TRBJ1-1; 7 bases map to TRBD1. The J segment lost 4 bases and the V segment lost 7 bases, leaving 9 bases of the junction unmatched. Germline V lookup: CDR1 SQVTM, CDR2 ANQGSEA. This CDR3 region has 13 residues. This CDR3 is CSGRQGEGTEAFF. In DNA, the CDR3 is TGCAGCGGTCGACAGGGAGAGGGCACTGAAGCTTTCTTT.

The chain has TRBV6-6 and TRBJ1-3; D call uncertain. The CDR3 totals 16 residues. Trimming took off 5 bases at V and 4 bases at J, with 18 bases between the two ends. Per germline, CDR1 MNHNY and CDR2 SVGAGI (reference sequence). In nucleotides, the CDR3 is TGTGCCAGCAGTCCCCCGAACCCAGGTGGAGGAAACACCATATATTTT. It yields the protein CASSPPNPGGGNTIYF.

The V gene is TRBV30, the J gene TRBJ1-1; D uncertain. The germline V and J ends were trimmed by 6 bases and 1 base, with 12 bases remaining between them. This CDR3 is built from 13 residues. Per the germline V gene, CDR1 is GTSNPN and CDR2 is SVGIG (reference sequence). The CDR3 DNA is TGTGCCTGCACCAACCGAGAGAACACTGAAGCTTTCTTT. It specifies CACTNRENTEAFF.

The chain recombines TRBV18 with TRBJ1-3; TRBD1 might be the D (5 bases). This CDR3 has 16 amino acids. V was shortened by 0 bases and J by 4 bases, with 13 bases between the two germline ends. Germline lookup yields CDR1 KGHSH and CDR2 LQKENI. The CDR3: CASSPPQGRSGNTIYF. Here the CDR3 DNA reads TGTGCCAGCTCACCACCTCAGGGAAGATCCGGAAACACCATATATTTT. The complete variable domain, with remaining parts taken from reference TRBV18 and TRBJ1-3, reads NAGVMQNPRHLVRRRGQEARLRCSPMKGHSHVYWYRQLPEEGLKFMVYLQKENIIDESGMPKERFSAEFPKEGPSILRIQQVVRGDSAAYFCASSPPQGRSGNTIYFGEGSWLTVV.

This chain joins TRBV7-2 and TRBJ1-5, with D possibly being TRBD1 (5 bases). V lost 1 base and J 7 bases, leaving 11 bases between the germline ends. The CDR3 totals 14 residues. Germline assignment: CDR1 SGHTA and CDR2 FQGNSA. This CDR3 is CASSLEPGYQPQHF. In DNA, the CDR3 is TGTGCCAGCAGCTTAGAGCCAGGGTACCAGCCCCAGCATTTT.

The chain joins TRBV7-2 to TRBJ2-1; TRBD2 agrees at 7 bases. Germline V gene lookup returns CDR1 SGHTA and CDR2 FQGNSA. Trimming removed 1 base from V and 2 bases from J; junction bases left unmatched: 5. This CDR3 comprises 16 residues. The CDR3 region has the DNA TGTGCCAGCAGCTTAGTTGGGCTAGCGGCCTACAATGAGCAGTTCTTC. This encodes CASSLVGLAAYNEQFF. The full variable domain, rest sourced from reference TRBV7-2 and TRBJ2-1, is GAGVSQSPSNKVTEKGKDVELRCDPISGHTALYWYRQSLGQGLEFLIYFQGNSAPDKSGLPSDRFSAERTGGSVSTLTIQRTQQEDSAVYLCASSLVGLAAYNEQFFGPGTRLTVL.

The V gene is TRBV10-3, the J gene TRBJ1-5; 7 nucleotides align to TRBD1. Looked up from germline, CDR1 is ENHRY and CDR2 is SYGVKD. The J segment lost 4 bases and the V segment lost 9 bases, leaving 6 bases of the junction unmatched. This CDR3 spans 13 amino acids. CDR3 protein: CAIRDRENQPQHF. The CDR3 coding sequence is TGTGCCATTCGGGACAGAGAAAATCAGCCCCAGCATTTT.

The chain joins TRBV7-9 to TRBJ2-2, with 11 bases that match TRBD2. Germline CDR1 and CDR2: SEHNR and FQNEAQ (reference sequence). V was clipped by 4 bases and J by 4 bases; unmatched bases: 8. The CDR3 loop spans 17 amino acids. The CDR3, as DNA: TGTGCCAGCAGCTCCTCTCTAGCGGGGGGTATCACCGGGGAGCTGTTTTTT. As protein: CASSSSLAGGITGELFF. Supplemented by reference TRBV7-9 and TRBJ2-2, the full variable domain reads DTGVSQNPRHKITKRGQNVTFRCDPISEHNRLYWYRQTLGQGPEFLTYFQNEAQLEKSRLLSDRFSAERPKGSFSTLEIQRTEQGDSAMYLCASSSSLAGGITGELFFGEGSRLTVL.

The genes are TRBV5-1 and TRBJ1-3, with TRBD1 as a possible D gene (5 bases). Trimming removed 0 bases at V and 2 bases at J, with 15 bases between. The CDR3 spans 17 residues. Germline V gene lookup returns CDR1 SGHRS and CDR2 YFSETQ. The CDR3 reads CASSLGVLGGPGNTIYF. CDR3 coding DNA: TGCGCCAGCAGCTTGGGTGTATTGGGGGGTCCTGGAAACACCATATATTTT.

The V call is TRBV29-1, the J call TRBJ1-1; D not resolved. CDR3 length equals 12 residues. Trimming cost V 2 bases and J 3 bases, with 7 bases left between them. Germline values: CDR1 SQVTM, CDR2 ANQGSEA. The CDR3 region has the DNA TGCAGCGTTGAATCGGGGTACACTGAAGCTTTCTTT. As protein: CSVESGYTEAFF. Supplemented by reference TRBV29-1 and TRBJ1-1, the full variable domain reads SAVISQKPSRDICQRGTSLTIQCQVDSQVTMMFWYRQQPGQSLTLIATANQGSEATYESGFVIDKFPISRPNLTFSTLTVSNMSPEDSSIYLCSVESGYTEAFFGQGTRLTVV.